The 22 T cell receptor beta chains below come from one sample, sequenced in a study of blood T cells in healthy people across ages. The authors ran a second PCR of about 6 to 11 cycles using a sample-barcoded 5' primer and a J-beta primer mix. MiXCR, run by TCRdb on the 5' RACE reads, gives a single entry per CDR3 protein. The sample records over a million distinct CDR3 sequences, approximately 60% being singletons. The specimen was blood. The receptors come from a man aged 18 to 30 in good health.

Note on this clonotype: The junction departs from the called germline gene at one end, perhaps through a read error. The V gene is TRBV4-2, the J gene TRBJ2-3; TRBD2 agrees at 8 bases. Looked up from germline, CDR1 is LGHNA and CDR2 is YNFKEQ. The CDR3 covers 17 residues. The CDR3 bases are TGTGCCAGCGGCCAAATATCCCTCAGCGGGGGTAGGGATACGCAGTATTTT. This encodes CASGQISLSGGRDTQYF.

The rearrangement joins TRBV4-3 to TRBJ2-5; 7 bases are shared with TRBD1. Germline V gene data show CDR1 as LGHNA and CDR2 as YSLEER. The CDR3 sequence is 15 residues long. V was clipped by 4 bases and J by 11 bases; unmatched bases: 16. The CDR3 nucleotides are TGCGCCAGCAGCCCGCTCCGACAGGGTCGGAAAGAGCAGTACTTC. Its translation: CASSPLRQGRKEQYF.

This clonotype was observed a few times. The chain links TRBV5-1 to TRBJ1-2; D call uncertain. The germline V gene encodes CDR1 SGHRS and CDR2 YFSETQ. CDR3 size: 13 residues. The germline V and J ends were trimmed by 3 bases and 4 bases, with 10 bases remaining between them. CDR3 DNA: TGCGCCAGCAGCTCTTCATCCACCTATGGCTACACCTTC. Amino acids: CASSSSSTYGYTF.

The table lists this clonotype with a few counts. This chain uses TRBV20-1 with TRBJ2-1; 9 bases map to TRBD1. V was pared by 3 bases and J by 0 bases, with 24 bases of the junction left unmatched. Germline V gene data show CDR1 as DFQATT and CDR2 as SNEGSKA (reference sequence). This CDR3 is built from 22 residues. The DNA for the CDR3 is TGCAGTGCTAGTGCCGGGACAGGGAACCCAGGGGGCTACGATAGCTCCTACAATGAGCAGTTCTTC. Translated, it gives CSASAGTGNPGGYDSSYNEQFF.

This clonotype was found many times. The CDR3 is CASSLDSGGLNTEAFF. In nucleotides, the CDR3 is TGTGCCAGCAGCTTAGATAGCGGGGGGCTGAACACTGAAGCTTTCTTT. The chain uses TRBV7-2 and TRBJ1-1; D perhaps matches TRBD1 (6 bases). V gave up 1 base and J gave up 0 bases, with 12 bases separating them. CDR1 and CDR2 from the germline V gene are SGHTA and FQGNSA. The CDR3 totals 16 residues.

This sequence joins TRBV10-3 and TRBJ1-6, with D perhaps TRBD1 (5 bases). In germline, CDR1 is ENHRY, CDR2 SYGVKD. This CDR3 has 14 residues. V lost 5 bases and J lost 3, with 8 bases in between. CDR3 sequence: CAISFDSYNSPLHF. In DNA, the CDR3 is TGTGCCATCAGTTTTGACAGCTATAATTCACCCCTCCACTTT.

The CDR3, as DNA: TGCGCCAGCAGCCAAGATGAGGGAAACACAGATACGCAGTATTTT. Amino acid sequence: CASSQDEGNTDTQYF. V usage is TRBV4-1 and J usage is TRBJ2-3, with TRBD2 as a possible D gene (5 bases). The CDR3 totals 15 residues. With 0 bases removed from V and 2 bases from J, the gap between germline ends came to 9 bases. Germline CDR1 reads MGHRA; CDR2 reads YSYEKL.

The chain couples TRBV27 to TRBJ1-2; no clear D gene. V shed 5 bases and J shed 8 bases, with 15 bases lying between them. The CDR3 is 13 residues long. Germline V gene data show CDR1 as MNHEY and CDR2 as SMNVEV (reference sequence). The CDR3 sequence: CASSPTVLGGYTF. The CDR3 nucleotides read TGTGCCAGCAGTCCAACAGTGTTGGGAGGCTACACCTTC.

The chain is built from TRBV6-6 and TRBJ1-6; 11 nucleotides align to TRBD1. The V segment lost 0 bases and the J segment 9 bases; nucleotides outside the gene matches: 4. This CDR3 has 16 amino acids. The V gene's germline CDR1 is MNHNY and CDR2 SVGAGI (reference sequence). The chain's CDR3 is CASSYSSGQGGSPLHF. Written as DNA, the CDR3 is TGTGCCAGCAGTTACTCGTCGGGACAGGGGGGTTCACCCCTCCACTTT.

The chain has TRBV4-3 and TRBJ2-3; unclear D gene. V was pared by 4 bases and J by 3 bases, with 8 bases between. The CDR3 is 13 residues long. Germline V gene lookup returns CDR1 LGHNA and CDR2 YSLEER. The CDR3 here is CASSPTQTDTQYF. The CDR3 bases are TGCGCCAGCAGCCCGACCCAGACAGATACGCAGTATTTT.

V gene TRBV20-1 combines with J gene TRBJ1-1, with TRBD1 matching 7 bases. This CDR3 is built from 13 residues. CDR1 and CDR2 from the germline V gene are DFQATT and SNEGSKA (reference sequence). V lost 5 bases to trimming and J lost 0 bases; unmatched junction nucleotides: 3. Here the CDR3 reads CSAARGLNTEAFF. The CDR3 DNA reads TGCAGTGCTGCGAGGGGGCTGAACACTGAAGCTTTCTTT.

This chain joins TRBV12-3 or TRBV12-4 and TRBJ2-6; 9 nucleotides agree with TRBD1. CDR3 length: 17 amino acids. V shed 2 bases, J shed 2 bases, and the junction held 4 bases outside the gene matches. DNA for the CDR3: TGTGCCAGCAGTTTAAACAGGGGGCCGGCTGGGGCCAACGTCCTGACTTTC. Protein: CASSLNRGPAGANVLTF.

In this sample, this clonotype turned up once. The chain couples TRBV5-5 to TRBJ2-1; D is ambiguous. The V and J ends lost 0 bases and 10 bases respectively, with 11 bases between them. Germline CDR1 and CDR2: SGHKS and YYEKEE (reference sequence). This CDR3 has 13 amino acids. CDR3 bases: TGTGCCAGCAGCTTGGGGGGTGGGAAGGAGCAGTTCTTC. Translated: CASSLGGGKEQFF.

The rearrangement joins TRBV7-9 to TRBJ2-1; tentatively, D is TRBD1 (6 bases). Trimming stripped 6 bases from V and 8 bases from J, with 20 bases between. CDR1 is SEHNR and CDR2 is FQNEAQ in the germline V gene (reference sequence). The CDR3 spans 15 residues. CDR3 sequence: CASRRTDTMSDEQFF. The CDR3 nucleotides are TGTGCCAGCAGGAGGACAGATACAATGAGCGATGAGCAGTTCTTC. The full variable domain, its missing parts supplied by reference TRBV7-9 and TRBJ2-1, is DTGVSQNPRHKITKRGQNVTFRCDPISEHNRLYWYRQTLGQGPEFLTYFQNEAQLEKSRLLSDRFSAERPKGSFSTLEIQRTEQGDSAMYLCASRRTDTMSDEQFFGPGTRLTVL.

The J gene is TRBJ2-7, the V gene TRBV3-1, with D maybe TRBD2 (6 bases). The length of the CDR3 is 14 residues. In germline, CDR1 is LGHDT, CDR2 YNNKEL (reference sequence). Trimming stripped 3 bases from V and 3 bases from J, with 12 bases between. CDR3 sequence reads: CASSHGGLNYEQYF. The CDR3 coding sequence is TGTGCCAGCAGCCACGGGGGATTAAACTACGAGCAGTACTTC.

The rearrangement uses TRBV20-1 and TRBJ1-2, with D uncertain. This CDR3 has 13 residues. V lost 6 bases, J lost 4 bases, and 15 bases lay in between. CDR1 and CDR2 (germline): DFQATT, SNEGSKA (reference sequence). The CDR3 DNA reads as TGCAGTGCCCTACTCACAGAGATCTATGGCTACACCTTC. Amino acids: CSALLTEIYGYTF.

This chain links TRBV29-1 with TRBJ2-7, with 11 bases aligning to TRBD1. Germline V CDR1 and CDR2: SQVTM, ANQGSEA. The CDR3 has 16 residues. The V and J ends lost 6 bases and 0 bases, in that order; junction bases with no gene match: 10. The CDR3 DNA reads TGCAGCGTAGTCTTCACCGGGACAGGGGGCTCCTACGAGCAGTACTTC. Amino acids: CSVVFTGTGGSYEQYF.

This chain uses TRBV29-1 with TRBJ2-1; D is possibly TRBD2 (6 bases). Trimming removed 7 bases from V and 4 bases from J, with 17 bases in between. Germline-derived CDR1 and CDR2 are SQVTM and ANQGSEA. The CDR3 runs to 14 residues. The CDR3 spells CSAQGGDFYNEQFF. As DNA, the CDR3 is TGCAGCGCGCAAGGTGGGGACTTTTACAATGAGCAGTTCTTC.

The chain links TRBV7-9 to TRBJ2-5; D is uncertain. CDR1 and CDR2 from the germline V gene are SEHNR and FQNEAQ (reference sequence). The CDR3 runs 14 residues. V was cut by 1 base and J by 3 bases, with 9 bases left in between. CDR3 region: CASSLVTKKETQYF. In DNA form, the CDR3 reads TGTGCCAGCAGCTTAGTGACAAAGAAAGAGACCCAGTACTTC.

The CDR3 is CAISDSPGLAKNIQYF. CDR3 DNA: TGTGCCATCAGTGATTCTCCGGGACTAGCCAAAAACATTCAGTACTTC. The chain carries TRBV10-3 and TRBJ2-4, with D tentatively TRBD2 (6 bases). Germline V gene data show CDR1 as ENHRY and CDR2 as SYGVKD. This CDR3 spans 16 amino acids. The V and J ends lost 3 bases and 0 bases respectively, with 12 bases between them.

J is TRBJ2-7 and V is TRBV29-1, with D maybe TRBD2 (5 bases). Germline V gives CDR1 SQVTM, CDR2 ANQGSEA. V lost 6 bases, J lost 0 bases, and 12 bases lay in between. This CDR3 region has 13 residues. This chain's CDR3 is CSVRAGGSYEQYF. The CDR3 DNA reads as TGCAGCGTGAGGGCAGGAGGCTCCTACGAGCAGTACTTC.

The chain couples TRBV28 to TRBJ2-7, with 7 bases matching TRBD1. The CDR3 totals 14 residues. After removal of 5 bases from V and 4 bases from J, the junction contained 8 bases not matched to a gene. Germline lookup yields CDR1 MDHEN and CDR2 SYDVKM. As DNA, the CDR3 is TGTGCCAGCAGTCAAAGGGGGCTTCGGTACGAGCAGTACTTC. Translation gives CASSQRGLRYEQYF.